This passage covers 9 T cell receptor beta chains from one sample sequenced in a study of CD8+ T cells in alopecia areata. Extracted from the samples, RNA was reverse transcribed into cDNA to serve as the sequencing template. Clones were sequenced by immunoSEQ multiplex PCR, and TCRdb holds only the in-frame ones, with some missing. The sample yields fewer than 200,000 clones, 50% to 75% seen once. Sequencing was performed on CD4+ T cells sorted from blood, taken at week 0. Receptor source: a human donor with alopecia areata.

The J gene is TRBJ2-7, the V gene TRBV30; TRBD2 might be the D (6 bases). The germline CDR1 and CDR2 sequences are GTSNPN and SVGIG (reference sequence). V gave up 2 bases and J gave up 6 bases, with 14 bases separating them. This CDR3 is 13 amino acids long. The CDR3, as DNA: TGTGCCTGGAGTCAGAGCGGGCCCCGCGAGCAGTACTTC. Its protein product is CAWSQSGPREQYF. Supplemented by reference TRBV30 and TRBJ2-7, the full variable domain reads SQTIHQWPATLVQPVGSPLSLECTVEGTSNPNLYWYRQAAGRGLQLLFYSVGIGQISSEVPQNLSASRPQDRQFILSSKKLLLSDSGFYLCAWSQSGPREQYFGPGTRLTVT.

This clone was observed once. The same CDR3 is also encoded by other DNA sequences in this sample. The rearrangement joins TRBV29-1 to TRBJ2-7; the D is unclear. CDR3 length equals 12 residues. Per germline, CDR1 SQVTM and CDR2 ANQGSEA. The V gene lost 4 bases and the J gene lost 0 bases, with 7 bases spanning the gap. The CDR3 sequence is CSVGVDSYEQYF. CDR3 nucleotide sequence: TGCAGCGTTGGCGTAGACTCCTACGAGCAGTACTTC.

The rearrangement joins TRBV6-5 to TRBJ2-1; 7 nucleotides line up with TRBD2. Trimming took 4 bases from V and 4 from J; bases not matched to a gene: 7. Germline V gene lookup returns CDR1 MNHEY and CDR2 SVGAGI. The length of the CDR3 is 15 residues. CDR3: CASSLGLDWYNEQFF. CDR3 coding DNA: TGTGCCAGCAGTTTAGGACTAGATTGGTACAATGAGCAGTTCTTC.

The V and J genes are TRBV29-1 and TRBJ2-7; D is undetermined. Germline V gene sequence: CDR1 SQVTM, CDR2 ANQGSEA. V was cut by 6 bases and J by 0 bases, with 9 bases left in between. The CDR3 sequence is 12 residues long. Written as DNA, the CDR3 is TGCAGCGTGGCGGACGGCTCCTACGAGCAGTACTTC. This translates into CSVADGSYEQYF.

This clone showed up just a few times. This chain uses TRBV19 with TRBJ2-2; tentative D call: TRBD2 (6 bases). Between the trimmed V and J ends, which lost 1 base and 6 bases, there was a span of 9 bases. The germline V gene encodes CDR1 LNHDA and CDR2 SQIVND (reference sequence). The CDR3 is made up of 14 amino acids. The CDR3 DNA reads TGTGCCAGTAGTATAGCCCCTAGCGCCGGGGAGCTGTTTTTT. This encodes CASSIAPSAGELFF.

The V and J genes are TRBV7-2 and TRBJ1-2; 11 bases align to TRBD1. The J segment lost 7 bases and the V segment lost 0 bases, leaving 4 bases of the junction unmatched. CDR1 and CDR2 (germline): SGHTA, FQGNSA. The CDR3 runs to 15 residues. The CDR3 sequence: CASSLAGTGGFGYTF. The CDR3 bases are TGTGCCAGCAGCTTAGCCGGGACAGGGGGGTTTGGCTACACCTTC. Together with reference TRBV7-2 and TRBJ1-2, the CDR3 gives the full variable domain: GAGVSQSPSNKVTEKGKDVELRCDPISGHTALYWYRQSLGQGLEFLIYFQGNSAPDKSGLPSDRFSAERTGGSVSTLTIQRTQQEDSAVYLCASSLAGTGGFGYTFGSGTRLTVV.

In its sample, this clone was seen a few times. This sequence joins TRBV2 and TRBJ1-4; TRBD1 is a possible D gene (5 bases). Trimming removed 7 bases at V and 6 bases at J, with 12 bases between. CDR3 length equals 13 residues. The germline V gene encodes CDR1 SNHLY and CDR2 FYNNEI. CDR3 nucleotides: TGTGCCAGCAAAATCCGGGACTATGAAAAACTGTTTTTT. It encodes CASKIRDYEKLFF.

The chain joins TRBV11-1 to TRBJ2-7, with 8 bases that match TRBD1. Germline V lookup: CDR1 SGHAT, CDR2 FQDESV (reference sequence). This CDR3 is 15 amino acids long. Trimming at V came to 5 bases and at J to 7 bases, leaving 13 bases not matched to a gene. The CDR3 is CASSPGGGQGEEQYF. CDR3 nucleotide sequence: TGTGCCAGCAGCCCAGGGGGCGGACAGGGCGAAGAGCAGTACTTC.

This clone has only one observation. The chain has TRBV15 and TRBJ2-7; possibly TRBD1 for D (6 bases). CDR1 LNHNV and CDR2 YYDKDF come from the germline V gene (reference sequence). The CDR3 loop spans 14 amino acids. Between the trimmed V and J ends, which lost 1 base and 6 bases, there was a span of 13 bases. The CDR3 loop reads CATSRGWQGLEQYF. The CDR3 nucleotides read TGTGCCACCAGCAGAGGATGGCAGGGGCTCGAGCAGTACTTC.